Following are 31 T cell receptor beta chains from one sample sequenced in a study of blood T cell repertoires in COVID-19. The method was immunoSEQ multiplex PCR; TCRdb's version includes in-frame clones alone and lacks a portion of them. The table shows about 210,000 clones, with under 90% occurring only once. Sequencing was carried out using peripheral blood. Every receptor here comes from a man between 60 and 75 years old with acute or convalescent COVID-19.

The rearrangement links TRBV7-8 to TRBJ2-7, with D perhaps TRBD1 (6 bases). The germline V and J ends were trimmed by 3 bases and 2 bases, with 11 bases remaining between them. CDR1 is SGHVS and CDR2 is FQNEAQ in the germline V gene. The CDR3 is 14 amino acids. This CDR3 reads CASSFPGQPYEQYF. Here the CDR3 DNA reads TGTGCCAGCAGCTTCCCCGGACAGCCCTACGAGCAGTACTTC.

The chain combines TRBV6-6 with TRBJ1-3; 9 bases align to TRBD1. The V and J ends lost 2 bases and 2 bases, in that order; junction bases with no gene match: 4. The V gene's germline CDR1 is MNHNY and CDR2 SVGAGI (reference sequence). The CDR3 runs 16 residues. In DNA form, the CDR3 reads TGTGCCAGCAGTTACCGGGACAGGGCCCCTGGAAACACCATATATTTT. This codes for CASSYRDRAPGNTIYF.

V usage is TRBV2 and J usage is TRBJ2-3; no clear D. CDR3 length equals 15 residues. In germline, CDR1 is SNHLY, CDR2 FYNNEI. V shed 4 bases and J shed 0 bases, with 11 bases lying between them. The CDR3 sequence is CASSVGPPSTDTQYF. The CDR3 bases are TGTGCCAGCAGTGTTGGCCCCCCAAGCACAGATACGCAGTATTTT.

The CDR3 sequence: CASSQGPNTEAFF. Written as DNA, the CDR3 is TGCGCCAGCAGCCAAGGGCCGAACACTGAAGCTTTCTTT. The chain joins TRBV4-3 to TRBJ1-1; D remains unclear. The germline V and J ends were trimmed by 1 base and 1 base, with 4 bases remaining between them. The germline V gene has CDR1 LGHNA and CDR2 YSLEER. This CDR3 is built from 13 residues.

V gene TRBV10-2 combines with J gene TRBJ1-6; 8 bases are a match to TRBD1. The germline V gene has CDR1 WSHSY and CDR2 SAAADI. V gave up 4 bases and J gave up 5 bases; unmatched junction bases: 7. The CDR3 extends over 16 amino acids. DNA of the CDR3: TGCGCCAGCAGTGGCCAGGGGGCAAGGGATAATTCACCCCTCCACTTT. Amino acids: CASSGQGARDNSPLHF.

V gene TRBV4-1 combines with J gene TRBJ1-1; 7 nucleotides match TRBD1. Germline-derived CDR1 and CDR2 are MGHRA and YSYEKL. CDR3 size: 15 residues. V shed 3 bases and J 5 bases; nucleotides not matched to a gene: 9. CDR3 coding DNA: TGCGCCAGCAGCCATGCACAGGGGTATCGTACTGAAGCTTTCTTT. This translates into CASSHAQGYRTEAFF.

CDR3 residues: CASSSAGAGDEQFF. CDR3 in DNA: TGCGCCAGCAGCTCAGCGGGCGCGGGGGATGAGCAGTTCTTC. The chain links TRBV5-1 to TRBJ2-1, with 7 positions matching TRBD2. Germline V lookup: CDR1 SGHRS, CDR2 YFSETQ. This CDR3 spans 14 amino acids. The trim removed 3 bases at V and 8 bases at J, leaving 8 bases unmatched.

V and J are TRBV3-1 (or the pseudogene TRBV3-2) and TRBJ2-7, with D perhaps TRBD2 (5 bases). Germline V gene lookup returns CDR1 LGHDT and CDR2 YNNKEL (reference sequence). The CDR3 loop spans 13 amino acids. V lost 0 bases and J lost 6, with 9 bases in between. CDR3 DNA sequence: TGTGCCAGCAGCCAAGATTTGGACTCCGAGCAGTACTTC. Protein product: CASSQDLDSEQYF.

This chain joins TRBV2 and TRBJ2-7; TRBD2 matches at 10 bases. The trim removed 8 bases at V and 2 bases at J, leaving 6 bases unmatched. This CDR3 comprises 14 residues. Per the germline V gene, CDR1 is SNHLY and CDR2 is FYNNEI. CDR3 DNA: TGTGCCAGCCGATCCAGCGGGGGGGCCTACGAGCAGTACTTC. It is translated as CASRSSGGAYEQYF.

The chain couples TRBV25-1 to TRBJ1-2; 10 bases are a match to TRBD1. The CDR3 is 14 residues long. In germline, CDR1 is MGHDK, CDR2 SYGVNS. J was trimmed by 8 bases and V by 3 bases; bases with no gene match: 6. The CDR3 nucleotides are TGTGCCAGCAGTGAGGGACAGGGGTCGCGAGGCTACACCTTC. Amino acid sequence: CASSEGQGSRGYTF.

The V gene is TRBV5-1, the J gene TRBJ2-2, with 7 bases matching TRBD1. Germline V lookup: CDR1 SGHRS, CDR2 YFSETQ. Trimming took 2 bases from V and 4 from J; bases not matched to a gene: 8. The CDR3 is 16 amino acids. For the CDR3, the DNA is TGCGCCAGCAGCTTAAACACAGGGGTCCTCACCGGGGAGCTGTTTTTT. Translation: CASSLNTGVLTGELFF.

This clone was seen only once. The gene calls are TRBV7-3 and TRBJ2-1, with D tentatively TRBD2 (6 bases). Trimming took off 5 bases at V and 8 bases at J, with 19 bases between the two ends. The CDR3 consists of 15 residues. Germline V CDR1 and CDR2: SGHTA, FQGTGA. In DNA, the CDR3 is TGTGCCAGCAGCCTCCGGGACTCCCGGGCATATGAGCAGTTCTTC. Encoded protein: CASSLRDSRAYEQFF.

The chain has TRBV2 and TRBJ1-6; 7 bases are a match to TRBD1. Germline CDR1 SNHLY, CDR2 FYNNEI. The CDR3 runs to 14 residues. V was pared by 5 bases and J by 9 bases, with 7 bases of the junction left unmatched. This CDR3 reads CASSLDRVGSPLHF. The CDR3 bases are TGTGCCAGCAGTCTTGACAGGGTTGGTTCACCCCTCCACTTT.

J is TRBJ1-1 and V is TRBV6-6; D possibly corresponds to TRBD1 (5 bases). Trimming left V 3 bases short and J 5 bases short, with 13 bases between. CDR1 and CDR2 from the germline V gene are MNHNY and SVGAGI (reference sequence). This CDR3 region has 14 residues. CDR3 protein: CASSYGRGGTEAFF. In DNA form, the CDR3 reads TGTGCCAGCAGTTATGGGAGGGGTGGAACTGAAGCTTTCTTT.

The CDR3 nucleotides are TGTGCCAACCAAGCGGGAGGGCCTATAGATACGCAGTATTTT. Translation gives CANQAGGPIDTQYF. The chain is built from TRBV6-5 and TRBJ2-3, with 10 bases identical to TRBD2. The CDR3 is 14 residues long. Germline values: CDR1 MNHEY, CDR2 SVGAGI. V shed 10 bases, J shed 5 bases, and the junction held 9 bases outside the gene matches.

The CDR3 reads CASSQGADSSYTF. In DNA, the CDR3 is TGTGCCAGCAGCCAGGGGGCCGACTCGAGCTACACCTTC. The chain couples TRBV3-1 (or the pseudogene TRBV3-2) to TRBJ1-2; a possible D gene is TRBD1 (6 bases). CDR3 length: 13 amino acids. Germline assignment: CDR1 LGHDT and CDR2 YNNKEL (reference sequence). The germline V and J ends were trimmed by 3 bases and 9 bases, with 14 bases remaining between them.

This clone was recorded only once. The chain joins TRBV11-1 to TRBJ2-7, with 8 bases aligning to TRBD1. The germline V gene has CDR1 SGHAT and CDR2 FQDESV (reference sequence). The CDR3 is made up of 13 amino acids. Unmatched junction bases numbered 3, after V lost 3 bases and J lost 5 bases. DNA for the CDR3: TGTGCCAGCAGCTTTTCAGGGGGCGACGAGCAGTACTTC. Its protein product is CASSFSGGDEQYF.

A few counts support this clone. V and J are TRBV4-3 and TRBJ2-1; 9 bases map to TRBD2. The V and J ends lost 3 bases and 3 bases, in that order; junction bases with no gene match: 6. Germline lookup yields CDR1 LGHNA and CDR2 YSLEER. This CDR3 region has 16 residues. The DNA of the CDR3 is TGCGCCAGCAGCCATGCTAGCGGGGCATTCTACAATGAGCAGTTCTTC. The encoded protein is CASSHASGAFYNEQFF.

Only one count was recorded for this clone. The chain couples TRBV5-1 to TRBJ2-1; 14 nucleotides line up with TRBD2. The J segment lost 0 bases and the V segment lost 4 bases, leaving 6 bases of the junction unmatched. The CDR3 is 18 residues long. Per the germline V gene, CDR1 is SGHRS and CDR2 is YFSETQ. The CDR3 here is CASSLGLAGATSYNEQFF. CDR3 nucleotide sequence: TGCGCCAGCAGCCTGGGACTAGCGGGAGCGACCTCCTACAATGAGCAGTTCTTC.

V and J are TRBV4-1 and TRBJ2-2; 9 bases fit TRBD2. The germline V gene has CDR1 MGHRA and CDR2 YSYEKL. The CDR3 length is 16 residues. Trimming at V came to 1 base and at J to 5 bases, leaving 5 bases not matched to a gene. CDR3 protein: CASSQGLAGYTGELFF. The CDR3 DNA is TGCGCCAGCAGCCAAGGTCTAGCGGGGTATACCGGGGAGCTGTTTTTT.

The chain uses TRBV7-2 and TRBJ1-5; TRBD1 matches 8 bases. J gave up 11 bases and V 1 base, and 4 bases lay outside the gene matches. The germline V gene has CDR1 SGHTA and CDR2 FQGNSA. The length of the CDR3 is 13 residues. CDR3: CASSLDLTGAQHF. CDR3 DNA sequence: TGTGCCAGCAGCTTAGATTTGACAGGGGCCCAGCATTTT. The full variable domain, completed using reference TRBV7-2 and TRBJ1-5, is GAGVSQSPSNKVTEKGKDVELRCDPISGHTALYWYRQSLGQGLEFLIYFQGNSAPDKSGLPSDRFSAERTGGSVSTLTIQRTQQEDSAVYLCASSLDLTGAQHFGDGTRLSIL.

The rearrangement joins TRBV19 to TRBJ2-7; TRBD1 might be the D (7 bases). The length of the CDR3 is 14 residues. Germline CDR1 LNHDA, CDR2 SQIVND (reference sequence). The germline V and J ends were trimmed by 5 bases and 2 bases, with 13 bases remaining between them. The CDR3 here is CASSVRGVAYEQYF. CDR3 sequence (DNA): TGTGCCAGTAGTGTCAGGGGGGTGGCCTACGAGCAGTACTTC.

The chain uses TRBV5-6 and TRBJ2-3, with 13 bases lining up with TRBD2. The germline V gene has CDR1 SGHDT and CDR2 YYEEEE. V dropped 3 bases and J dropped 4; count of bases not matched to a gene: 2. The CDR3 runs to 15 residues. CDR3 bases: TGTGCCAGCAGCTCCGGACTAGCGGGAGCAGATACGCAGTATTTT. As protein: CASSSGLAGADTQYF.

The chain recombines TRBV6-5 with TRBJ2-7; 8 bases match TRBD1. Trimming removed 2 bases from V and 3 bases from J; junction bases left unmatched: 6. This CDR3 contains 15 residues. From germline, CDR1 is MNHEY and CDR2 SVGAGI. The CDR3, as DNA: TGTGCCAGCAGTTACGACAGGGGAGGATACTACGAGCAGTACTTC. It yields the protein CASSYDRGGYYEQYF.

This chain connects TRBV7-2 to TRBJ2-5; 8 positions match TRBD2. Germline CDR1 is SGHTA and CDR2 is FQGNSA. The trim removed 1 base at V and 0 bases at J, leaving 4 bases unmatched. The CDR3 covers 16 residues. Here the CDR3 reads CASSLGVGRDQETQYF. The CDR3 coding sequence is TGTGCCAGCAGCTTAGGCGTCGGGAGGGACCAAGAGACCCAGTACTTC. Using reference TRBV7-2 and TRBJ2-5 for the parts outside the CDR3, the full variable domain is GAGVSQSPSNKVTEKGKDVELRCDPISGHTALYWYRQSLGQGLEFLIYFQGNSAPDKSGLPSDRFSAERTGGSVSTLTIQRTQQEDSAVYLCASSLGVGRDQETQYFGPGTRLLVL.

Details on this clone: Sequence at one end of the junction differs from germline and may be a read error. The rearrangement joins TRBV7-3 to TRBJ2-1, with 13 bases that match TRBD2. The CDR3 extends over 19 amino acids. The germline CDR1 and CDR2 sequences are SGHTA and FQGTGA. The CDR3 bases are TGTGCCAGCAGCCTAACGGGGACTAGCGGGGCTAGCTCCTACAATGAGCAGTTCTTC. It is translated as CASSLTGTSGASSYNEQFF.

CDR3 bases: TGTGCCAGCAGCCGGACTAGCGGCTCCTACAATGAGCAGTTCTTC. It specifies CASSRTSGSYNEQFF. The rearrangement uses TRBV2 and TRBJ2-1; 10 bases map to TRBD2. The CDR3 contains 15 residues. The germline V gene encodes CDR1 SNHLY and CDR2 FYNNEI. V lost 6 bases and J lost 0; bases outside the gene matches: 2.

CDR3 amino acids: CASSVGVRGVETQYF. In DNA, the CDR3 is TGTGCCAGCAGCGTAGGCGTCAGGGGGGTAGAGACCCAGTACTTC. J is TRBJ2-5 and V is TRBV9; the D gene is possibly TRBD1 (7 bases). The CDR3 length is 15 residues. Germline lookup yields CDR1 SGDLS and CDR2 YYNGEE. V gave up 0 bases and J gave up 4 bases, with 13 bases separating them.

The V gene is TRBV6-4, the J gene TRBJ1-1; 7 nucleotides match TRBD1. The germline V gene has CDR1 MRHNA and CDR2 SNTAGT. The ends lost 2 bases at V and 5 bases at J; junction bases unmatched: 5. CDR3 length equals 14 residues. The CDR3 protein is CASSDTQGRTEAFF. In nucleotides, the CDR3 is TGTGCCAGCAGTGACACACAGGGGAGGACTGAAGCTTTCTTT.

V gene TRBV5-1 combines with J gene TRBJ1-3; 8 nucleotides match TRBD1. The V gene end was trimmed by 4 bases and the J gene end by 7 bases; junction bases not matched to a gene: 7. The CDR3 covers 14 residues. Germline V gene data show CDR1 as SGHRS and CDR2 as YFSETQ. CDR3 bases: TGCGCCAGCAGCCACGGACAGGGATACAACACCATATATTTT. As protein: CASSHGQGYNTIYF.

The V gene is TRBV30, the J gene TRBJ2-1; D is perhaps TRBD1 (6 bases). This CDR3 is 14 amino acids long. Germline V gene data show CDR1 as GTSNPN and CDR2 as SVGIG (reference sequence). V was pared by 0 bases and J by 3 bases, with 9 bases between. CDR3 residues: CAWSVNRVYNEQFF. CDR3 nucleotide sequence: TGTGCCTGGAGTGTCAACAGGGTCTACAATGAGCAGTTCTTC.